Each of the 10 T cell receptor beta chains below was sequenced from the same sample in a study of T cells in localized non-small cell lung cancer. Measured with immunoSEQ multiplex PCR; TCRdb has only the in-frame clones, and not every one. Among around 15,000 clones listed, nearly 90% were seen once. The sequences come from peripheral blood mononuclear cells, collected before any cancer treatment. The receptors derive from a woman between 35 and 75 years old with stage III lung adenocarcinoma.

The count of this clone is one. The CDR3 spells CASSSHRASGRNEQFF. The CDR3 nucleotides read TGTGCCAGCAGCTCCCATCGGGCTAGCGGTAGGAATGAGCAGTTCTTC. The gene calls are TRBV5-6 and TRBJ2-1; 7 bases are shared with TRBD2. The ends lost 3 bases at V and 7 bases at J; junction bases unmatched: 13. This CDR3 contains 16 residues. Per germline, CDR1 SGHDT and CDR2 YYEEEE.

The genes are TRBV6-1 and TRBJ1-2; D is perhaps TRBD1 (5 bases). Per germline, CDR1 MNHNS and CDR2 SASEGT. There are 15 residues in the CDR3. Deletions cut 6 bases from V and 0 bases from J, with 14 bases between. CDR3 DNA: TGTGCCAGCAGGGATTGGCGGGGGGCTAACTATGGCTACACCTTC. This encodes CASRDWRGANYGYTF.

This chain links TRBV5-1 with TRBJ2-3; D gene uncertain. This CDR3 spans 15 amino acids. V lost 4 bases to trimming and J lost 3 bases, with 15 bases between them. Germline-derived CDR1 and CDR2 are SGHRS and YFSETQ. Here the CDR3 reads CASSLIRLGTDTQYF. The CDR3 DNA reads TGCGCCAGCAGCCTCATCCGCTTGGGGACAGATACGCAGTATTTT.

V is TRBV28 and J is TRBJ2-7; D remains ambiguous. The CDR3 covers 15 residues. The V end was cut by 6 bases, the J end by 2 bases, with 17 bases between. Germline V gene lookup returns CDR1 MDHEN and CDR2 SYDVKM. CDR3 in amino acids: CASSTPGKVPYEQYF. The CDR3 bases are TGTGCCAGCAGCACTCCTGGGAAGGTACCCTACGAGCAGTACTTC.

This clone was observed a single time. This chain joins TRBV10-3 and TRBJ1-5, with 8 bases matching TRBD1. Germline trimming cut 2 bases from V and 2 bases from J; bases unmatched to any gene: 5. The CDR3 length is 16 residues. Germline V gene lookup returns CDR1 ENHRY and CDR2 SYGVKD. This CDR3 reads CAISELSGQGNQPQHF. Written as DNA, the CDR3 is TGTGCCATCAGTGAGCTTTCGGGACAGGGCAATCAGCCCCAGCATTTT.

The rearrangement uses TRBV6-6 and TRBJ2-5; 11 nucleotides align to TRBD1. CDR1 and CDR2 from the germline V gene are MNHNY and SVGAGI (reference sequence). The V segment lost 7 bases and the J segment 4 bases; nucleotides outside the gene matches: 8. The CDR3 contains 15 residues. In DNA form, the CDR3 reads TGTGCCAGCAAGATTCGGACAGGGGGCAGAGAGACCCAGTACTTC. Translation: CASKIRTGGRETQYF.

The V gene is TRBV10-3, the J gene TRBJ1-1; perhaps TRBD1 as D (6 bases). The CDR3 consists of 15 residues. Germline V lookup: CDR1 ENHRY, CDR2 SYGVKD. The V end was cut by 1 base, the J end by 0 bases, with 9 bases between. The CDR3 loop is CAISEYRDMNTEAFF. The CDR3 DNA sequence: TGTGCCATCAGTGAGTACAGGGACATGAACACTGAAGCTTTCTTT.

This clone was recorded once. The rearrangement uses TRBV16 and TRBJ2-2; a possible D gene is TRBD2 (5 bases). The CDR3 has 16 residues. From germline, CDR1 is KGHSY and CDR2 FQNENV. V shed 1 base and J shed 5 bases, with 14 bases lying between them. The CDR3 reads CASSQFTGIPTGELFF. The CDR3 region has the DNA TGTGCCAGCAGCCAATTCACGGGGATTCCAACCGGGGAGCTGTTTTTT.

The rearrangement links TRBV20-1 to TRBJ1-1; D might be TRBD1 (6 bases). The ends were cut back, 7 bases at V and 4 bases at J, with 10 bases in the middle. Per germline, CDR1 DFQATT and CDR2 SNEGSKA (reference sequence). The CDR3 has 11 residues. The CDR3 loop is CSGGASTEAFF. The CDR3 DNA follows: TGCAGTGGGGGGGCGAGCACTGAAGCTTTCTTT.

The CDR3 loop is CASSLEGTISYNEQFF. CDR3 in DNA: TGTGCCAGCAGCTTAGAGGGGACTATATCCTACAATGAGCAGTTCTTC. V is TRBV11-3 and J is TRBJ2-1; TRBD2 matches 7 bases. Trimming removed 0 bases from V and 1 base from J; junction bases left unmatched: 3. CDR1 is SGHNT, CDR2 YENEEA, per germline. The CDR3 sequence is 16 residues long.